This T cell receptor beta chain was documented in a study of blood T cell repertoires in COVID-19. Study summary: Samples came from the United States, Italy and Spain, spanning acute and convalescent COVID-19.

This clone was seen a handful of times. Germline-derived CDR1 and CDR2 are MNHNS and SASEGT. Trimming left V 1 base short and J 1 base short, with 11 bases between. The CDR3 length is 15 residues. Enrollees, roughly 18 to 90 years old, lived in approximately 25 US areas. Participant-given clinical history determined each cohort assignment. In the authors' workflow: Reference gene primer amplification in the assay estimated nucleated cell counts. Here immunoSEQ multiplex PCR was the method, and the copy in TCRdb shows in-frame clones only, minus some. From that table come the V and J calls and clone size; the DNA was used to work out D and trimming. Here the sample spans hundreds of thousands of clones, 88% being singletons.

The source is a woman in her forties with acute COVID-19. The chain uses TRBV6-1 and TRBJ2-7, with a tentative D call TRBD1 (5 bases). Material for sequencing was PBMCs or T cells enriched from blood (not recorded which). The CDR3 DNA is TGTGCCAGCAGTGAAGGGATGGCAGGGTCCTACGAGCAGTACTTC. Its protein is CASSEGMAGSYEQYF.